This T cell receptor beta chain came from a study of blood T cell repertoires in COVID-19. Germline V gene sequence: CDR1 KGHSH, CDR2 LQKENI. The CDR3 runs 16 residues. The V end lost 0 bases, the J end lost 6 bases, and 12 bases lay between the germline ends. Per the study methods: Reference gene primer amplification in the assay estimated nucleated cell counts. Profiled with immunoSEQ multiplex PCR; TCRdb holds only in-frame clones, not every one. The V and J calls and the clone size are those of that table, but D and trimming were determined from the DNA. The sample yields about 160,000 clones, approximately 91% seen once.

The sequence derives from a man between 18 and 35 years old with acute or convalescent COVID-19. Material for sequencing was peripheral blood. The chain carries TRBV18 and TRBJ1-6; D might be TRBD1 (5 bases). This CDR3 is CASSPPEQGGNSPLHF. The CDR3, as DNA: TGTGCCAGCTCACCACCCGAGCAGGGAGGTAATTCACCCCTCCACTTT.